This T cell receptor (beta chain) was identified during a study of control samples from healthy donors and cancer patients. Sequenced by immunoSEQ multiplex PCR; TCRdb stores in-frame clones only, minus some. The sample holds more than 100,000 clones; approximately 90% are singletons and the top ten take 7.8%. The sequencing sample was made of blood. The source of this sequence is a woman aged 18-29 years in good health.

In DNA form, the CDR3 reads TGTGCCAGTAAAGACACCATCACAATGAACACTGAAGCTTTCTTT. Its translation is CASKDTITMNTEAFF. The chain joins TRBV19 to TRBJ1-1; D unresolved. Looked up from germline, CDR1 is LNHDA and CDR2 is SQIVND (reference sequence). V was trimmed by 7 bases and J by 0 bases, leaving 15 bases between them. The CDR3 totals 15 residues.